This record looks at one TCR beta chain sequence and its context. Its specific antigen is unknown. Per-base qualities were not stored, and no clone one base away is much larger. In the prospective study, participants were about 18 to 100 years old, resided in 20 to 30 geographic areas of the United States, and were enrolled through a virtual design. In the prospective study, cohorts were assigned on the basis of participant-reported clinical history obtained from a screening survey and a study questionnaire. A participant counted as exposed if, within 2 weeks of entering the study, that participant had been in contact with someone who had a PCR-confirmed or clinician-diagnosed COVID-19 case. In the prospective study, whole blood, serum and a nasopharyngeal or oropharyngeal swab were collected from each participant by mobile phlebotomists. Participants in the prospective study had the option to provide additional blood draws and questionnaires over an approximately two-month period. Prospective study blood samples were shipped either frozen or at room temperature before DNA extraction.

The sample comes from a study of blood T cell repertoires in COVID-19 (dated by TCRdb to about 2020). With regard to the full study: Samples covering the acute and convalescent phases of COVID-19 were provided by collaborators in the United States, Italy and Spain. The material from the prospective study consisted of cDNA or gDNA derived from T cells, B-cell-depleted T cells, or PBMCs. The dataset comprised deeply sampled blood TCRbeta repertoires from subjects exposed to, actively infected with, or recovered from COVID-19. The repertoires were released in a freely available public database intended as a resource for research on the immune response to SARS-CoV-2. Samples were obtained from the ongoing ImmuneRACE study (first 160 participants) and from 950 to 1,500 subjects provided by 6 global collaborators. Sample metadata almost always included a de-identified subject ID, COVID-19 status, age in years and sex. HLA class I and class II types, where available, came from metadata supplied by the sample provider rather than from assay-based typing.

CDR1 and CDR2, looked up from the germline V gene, are SQVTM and ANQGSEA. Trimming at the junction amounts to 6 bases on V and 5 bases on J, and the germline ends lie 19 bases apart. The CDR3 spans 14 residues, from the cysteine through the phenylalanine. Only CDR3 DNA remains: 42 bases, in frame from the first base. The investigation overall reported the following: Clinical and demographic metadata were provided uncurated, with the amount varying by source and participant.

The immunoSEQ Assay, a bias-controlled multiplex PCR, was used to amplify TCRbeta CDR3 regions from genomic DNA. For the original study's pipeline: The number of nucleated cells in each sample was estimated from the amplification of reference gene primers within the assay. To quantify the absolute abundance of each unique TCRbeta CDR3 rearrangement, sequence reads were collapsed and filtered. For each sample, productive Simpson clonality was calculated as the square root of Simpson's diversity index over productive rearrangements. TCRdb obtained this table from immuneACCESS and retained in-frame rearrangements with V and J assigned. These tables miss some clones; where compared with another copy, unresolved V genes account for less than half of the shortfall, and the remainder is unexplained. V and J calls and clone size follow that table, whereas D and trimming were derived from the DNA. The sample yields some 240,000 clones; 80% to 90% were counted once. The ten biggest clones cover 3.1% of the sample.

The sequenced material came from PBMCs or T cells enriched from blood (not recorded which). In this chain, TRBV29-1 is recombined with TRBJ2-5; matching of 5 bases hints at TRBD1 as the D gene. This clonotype was sampled from a woman between 40 and 50 years old who had been exposed to COVID-19. The base sequence is TGCAGCGTGGACACTGGCCGGCTCCGGGAGACCCAGTACTTC. This sequence encodes CSVDTGRLRETQYF.